This T cell receptor beta chain was retrieved from a study of shared clonotypes between healthy human individuals (dated by TCRdb to between 2020 and 2021). For context, the study as a whole: Three men and a couple of women, aged 18 to 49 years, made up the cohort. Blood TCR repertoires of a handful of healthy adults were deeply sequenced to estimate repertoire size and the extent of clonotype sharing between individuals. For each donor, CD4 naive and CD4 memory were each given three plates, CD8 naive was given two plates, and CD8 memory was given one plate. Libraries were prepared and TCR repertoires were sequenced by different laboratories using diverse techniques, in order to increase sequencing depth and limit assay-specific biases. Between about 0.94 and 8.9 billion PBMCs per donor were obtained by leukapheresis. Study-wide findings and limitations: Sharing across several donors was observed for around 5% of naive CD4, 3% to 3.5% of naive CD8, 2% to 2.5% of memory CD4, and about 0.38% of memory CD8 clonotypes. Pairwise subsampling led to the expectation that sequencing depth would affect the degree of clonotype sharing among donors. Clonotypes shared by all four sorted-subset donors showed higher generation probabilities than non-shared clonotypes. Even with the large sequencing depth, rarefaction of the sorted-subset datasets indicated that sequencing was incomplete. Estimated clonotype richness was generally larger for naive than for memory subsets. Because the study included a small number of donors, the genetic and exposure-history diversity represented was limited. Sampling was limited to blood, and TCR repertoires in tissue likely differ from TCR repertoires in blood.

For this clone: The antigen this receptor binds is unknown. No clone much larger than this one lies a single base away; base qualities are absent.

Healthy HIV-negative adults with no recently reported acute infections or vaccinations were included as donors. Every donor was a Caucasian adult residing in Nashville, Tennessee, USA. CD4+ T cells were enriched by magnetic negative selection, after which naive cells were positively selected on CD45RA and the negative fraction was taken as the memory subset. Blood was collected by leukapheresis, and PBMCs were isolated by Ficoll-Histopaque density gradient centrifugation and then cryopreserved in liquid nitrogen vapor phase. Analytical flow cytometry was used to check the purity and quantity of every magnetically sorted T cell population. Each sorted fraction had its genomic DNA isolated and then quantified by UV absorbance on a Nanodrop 2000c. Using the deep immunoSEQ assay, multiplex PCR amplified TCR CDR3 regions from genomic DNA. Extracted genomic DNA from each cell subset was spread evenly across all wells of several immunoSEQ 96-well plates, with each plate serving as a replicate. For sorted subsets, about 210 ng of genomic DNA, equivalent to roughly 30,000 T cell genomes, went into each replicate PCR. The purified libraries were quantified using a Qubit 3.0 fluorometer, sized with a Bioanalyzer 2100, and then quantified again using the KAPA Library Quantification kit. A separate single-read 150-cycle Illumina NextSeq 550 flow cell was used to sequence each immunoSEQ 96-well plate. From the authors' description of their analysis: Because the immunoSEQ output included only junctional sequences and no quality scores, the filtering could not be the same as the filtering used for full-length reads. Sequences were annotated with PyIR, a Python wrapper for IgBLAST v1.9, and V/J genes and CDR3 were assigned using IMGT germline references. Reads with weak V/J assignments (E-value above 1e-6), missing CDR3, stop codons, out-of-frame junctions, or ambiguous translated residues were removed. A V3J clonotype was defined by an identical inferred V gene, J gene, and CDR3 amino acid sequence. Percentage overlap between repertoires was computed as shared unique clonotypes divided by the size of the smaller repertoire. Three approaches were used to assess repertoire richness: RTK rarefaction, the Chao1 estimator, and Recon v2.1 estimates of unobserved clonotypes. For all TCRbeta clonotypes obtained by the gDNA method from several donors, generation probabilities were computed with OLGA. TCRdb mirrors the immuneACCESS table, restricted to in-frame sequences. Some clones are absent from its copies; in checked studies, under half trace to an unresolved V gene, and the reason for the others is unknown. V, J and clone size derive from that table, while D and trimming were established from the DNA sequence. Here the sample has about 2.5 million clones; around 92% occur a single time. The top ten clonotypes cover approximately 0.41% of the sample.

Reading from cysteine to phenylalanine, the CDR3 counts 17 amino acids. Just the 51-base CDR3 DNA is kept, in frame starting at base 1. Via the germline V gene, CDR1 is KGHSH and CDR2 LQKENI. The junction carries 13 bases between V and J, which are trimmed by 1 base and 0 bases respectively. This sequence uses TRBV18 and TRBJ2-4; the D gene lacks a confident call. This sequence was found in a man younger than 30 in good health. Some clones in this sample may be carry-over from other donors' samples. The sample comprised naive CD4+ T cells from PBMCs. Taken with the paper, the label for cell subset or site translates to: CD45RA+ positively selected. The nucleotide sequence reads TGTGCCAGCTCACCACGGTCCTCTCCTCTAGCCAAAAACATTCAGTACTTC. It is translated as CASSPRSSPLAKNIQYF. With the rest looked up from the reference TRBV18 and TRBJ2-4 genes rather than sequenced, the full variable domain is NAGVMQNPRHLVRRRGQEARLRCSPMKGHSHVYWYRQLPEEGLKFMVYLQKENIIDESGMPKERFSAEFPKEGPSILRIQQVVRGDSAAYFCASSPRSSPLAKNIQYFGAGTRLSVL.